These 24 T cell receptor beta chains share one sample of origin, sequenced in a study of blood T cell repertoires in COVID-19. Assay: immunoSEQ multiplex PCR; the TCRdb copy retains only in-frame clones and omits some. The sample lists around 140,000 clones, approximately 88% occurring once. Sequenced: peripheral blood. All receptors derive from a man in his 60s with active or convalescent COVID-19.

The chain uses TRBV5-1 and TRBJ2-7; the match to TRBD1 covers 8 bases. The V gene end was trimmed by 4 bases and the J gene end by 0 bases; junction bases not matched to a gene: 3. The CDR3 spans 14 residues. Germline CDR1 is SGHRS and CDR2 is YFSETQ. Here the CDR3 reads CASSLTGDSYEQYF. In DNA form, the CDR3 reads TGCGCCAGCAGCCTGACAGGGGACTCCTACGAGCAGTACTTC.

The V call is TRBV28, the J call TRBJ2-7; weak D call: TRBD2 (5 bases). V was cut by 5 bases and J by 9 bases, with 26 bases left in between. CDR1 and CDR2 (germline): MDHEN, SYDVKM. The CDR3 has 16 amino acids. The CDR3 spells CASSPWSGPTGVGQYF. The CDR3 DNA follows: TGTGCCAGCAGTCCCTGGTCGGGTCCCACCGGGGTCGGGCAGTACTTC.

This clone was picked up one time. The chain uses TRBV4-1 and TRBJ2-2; weak D call: TRBD2 (5 bases). Trimming took off 3 bases at V and 8 bases at J, with 10 bases between the two ends. The CDR3 loop spans 13 amino acids. Germline assignment: CDR1 MGHRA and CDR2 YSYEKL. The CDR3 nucleotides are TGCGCCAGCAGCCAGAGGGTGCCTGGGGAGCTGTTTTTT. Translating it yields CASSQRVPGELFF.

The CDR3 loop is CASRPGDRGSGQPQHF. CDR3 nucleotides: TGTGCCAGTAGGCCGGGGGACAGGGGATCGGGTCAGCCCCAGCATTTT. V usage is TRBV19 and J usage is TRBJ1-5; 10 bases line up with TRBD1. V shed 6 bases and J 6 bases; nucleotides not matched to a gene: 11. In germline, CDR1 is LNHDA, CDR2 SQIVND (reference sequence). CDR3 length equals 16 residues. Variable domain in full (rest from reference TRBV19 and TRBJ1-5): DGGITQSPKYLFRKEGQNVTLSCEQNLNHDAMYWYRQDPGQGLRLIYYSQIVNDFQKGDIAEGYSVSREKKESFPLTVTSAQKNPTAFYLCASRPGDRGSGQPQHFGDGTRLSIL.

This clone was picked up one time. The chain recombines TRBV28 with TRBJ2-3; 12 bases align to TRBD2. The CDR3 has 17 residues. Unmatched junction bases numbered 7, after V lost 4 bases and J lost 2 bases. Germline loops: CDR1 MDHEN, CDR2 SYDVKM. The CDR3 DNA is TGTGCCAGCAGTTCCGGGACTAGCGGGCTAATCACAGATACGCAGTATTTT. Translated: CASSSGTSGLITDTQYF.

J is TRBJ2-1 and V is TRBV7-2; the D gene is possibly TRBD1 (6 bases). The CDR3 sequence is 12 residues long. Germline V CDR1 and CDR2: SGHTA, FQGNSA. Trimming pared 1 base from V and 15 bases from J, leaving 13 bases between. The CDR3 DNA reads TGTGCCAGCAGCTTAGTAACAGGGTTGACGTTCTTC. Its protein product is CASSLVTGLTFF.

The chain is built from TRBV27 and TRBJ1-4, with D uncertain. The CDR3 extends over 15 amino acids. CDR1 is MNHEY, CDR2 SMNVEV, per germline (reference sequence). V shed 6 bases and J shed 8 bases, with 19 bases lying between them. CDR3: CASSLFRGKDEKLFF. CDR3 nucleotide sequence: TGTGCCAGCAGCCTCTTTAGAGGGAAGGACGAAAAACTGTTTTTT.

The chain is built from TRBV24-1 and TRBJ2-5; 9 nucleotides match TRBD1. Germline V gene data show CDR1 as KGHDR and CDR2 as SFDVKD. Trimming took 7 bases from V and 2 from J; bases not matched to a gene: 7. This CDR3 has 15 residues. CDR3 nucleotide sequence: TGTGCCACCAGGGGGACAGGGAGTGGGCAAGAGACCCAGTACTTC. Amino acids: CATRGTGSGQETQYF.

The chain has TRBV14 and TRBJ1-1; no definite D call. The CDR3 runs to 12 residues. Looked up from germline, CDR1 is SGHDN and CDR2 is FVKESK. Between the trimmed V and J ends, which lost 8 bases and 3 bases, there was a span of 10 bases. CDR3 nucleotide sequence: TGTGCCAGCGCGGCGGGGTACACTGAAGCTTTCTTT. This gives the protein CASAAGYTEAFF.

This clone was seen a single time. The rearrangement links TRBV7-8 to TRBJ2-4, with D tentatively TRBD2 (7 bases). Trimming removed 5 bases from V and 6 bases from J, with 17 bases in between. From germline, CDR1 is SGHVS and CDR2 FQNEAQ. The CDR3 spans 15 residues. The CDR3 loop reads CASSPEGGASNIQYF. CDR3 sequence (DNA): TGTGCCAGCAGCCCAGAGGGGGGGGCTTCAAACATTCAGTACTTC.

As DNA, the CDR3 is TGTGCCAGCAGCCAATATACAGGGGAGGAGACCCAGTACTTC. Its translation: CASSQYTGEETQYF. V gene TRBV3-1 (or the pseudogene TRBV3-2) combines with J gene TRBJ2-5; TRBD1 matches at 7 bases. CDR3 length: 14 amino acids. CDR1 is LGHDT, CDR2 YNNKEL, per germline (reference sequence). Trimming cost V 2 bases and J 5 bases; bases outside gene matches: 5.

The V gene is TRBV3-1 (or the pseudogene TRBV3-2), the J gene TRBJ2-2; 12 nucleotides agree with TRBD2. Germline V gives CDR1 LGHDT, CDR2 YNNKEL (reference sequence). Germline trimming cut 1 base from V and 4 bases from J; bases unmatched to any gene: 4. The CDR3 is made up of 17 amino acids. The CDR3, as DNA: TGTGCCAGCAGCCAAGGACTAGCGGGAGTGGGCACCGGGGAGCTGTTTTTT. It specifies CASSQGLAGVGTGELFF.

V is TRBV3-1 (or the pseudogene TRBV3-2) and J is TRBJ2-7; D is perhaps TRBD2 (6 bases). CDR3 length: 12 residues. Germline-derived CDR1 and CDR2 are LGHDT and YNNKEL (reference sequence). V shed 0 bases and J shed 9 bases, with 9 bases lying between them. CDR3: CASSQDMRGQYF. The CDR3 DNA reads TGTGCCAGCAGCCAAGATATGCGGGGGCAGTACTTC.

This rearrangement joins TRBV7-9 to TRBJ2-3; TRBD2 matches 11 bases. The CDR3 loop spans 19 amino acids. With 4 bases clipped from V and 0 bases from J, the junction kept 12 bases outside the gene matches. The germline gives CDR1 SEHNR, CDR2 FQNEAQ (reference sequence). CDR3 in amino acids: CASSSLTSGRVISTDTQYF. The CDR3 bases are TGTGCCAGCAGCTCCCTAACTAGCGGGAGAGTGATTAGCACAGATACGCAGTATTTT.

CDR3 sequence (DNA): TGTGCCAGCAGTTTATTGGGGCGAGCTTTCTTT. Residues: CASSLLGRAFF. The chain couples TRBV28 to TRBJ1-1; TRBD1 is a possible D gene (5 bases). Germline assignment: CDR1 MDHEN and CDR2 SYDVKM. Trimming stripped 1 base from V and 10 bases from J, with 7 bases between. The CDR3 extends over 11 amino acids.

The chain links TRBV10-3 to TRBJ2-7, with 9 bases that match TRBD2. Germline V gene lookup returns CDR1 ENHRY and CDR2 SYGVKD. This CDR3 has 13 residues. Unmatched junction bases numbered 11, after V lost 10 bases and J lost 7 bases. CDR3: CATASGVRDEQYF. CDR3 coding DNA: TGTGCCACCGCTAGCGGGGTCCGGGATGAGCAGTACTTC.

Points on this clone: This CDR3 is also generated by other DNA sequences in the sample. J is TRBJ2-5 and V is TRBV18; tentative D call: TRBD2 (5 bases). The V gene's germline CDR1 is KGHSH and CDR2 LQKENI. V lost 5 bases to trimming and J lost 1 base, with 8 bases between them. The CDR3 runs 13 residues. The CDR3 region is CASSSGVQETQYF. The CDR3 region has the DNA TGTGCCAGCTCATCCGGGGTCCAAGAGACCCAGTACTTC.

This CDR3 reads CATQKQGAWEAFF. The CDR3 bases are TGTGCCACCCAAAAGCAGGGGGCTTGGGAAGCTTTCTTT. This chain links TRBV12-3 or TRBV12-4 with TRBJ1-1, with 8 bases that match TRBD1. With 10 bases clipped from V and 8 bases from J, the junction kept 12 bases outside the gene matches. The CDR3 is 13 residues long.

This chain uses TRBV28 with TRBJ2-1; 8 bases line up with TRBD2. Trimming took 5 bases from V and 5 from J; bases not matched to a gene: 5. The germline V gene has CDR1 MDHEN and CDR2 SYDVKM. CDR3 size: 14 residues. The CDR3 bases are TGTGCCAGCAGTCGCGGGGGGTCCAACAATGAGCAGTTCTTC. Amino acid sequence: CASSRGGSNNEQFF.

The chain combines TRBV28 with TRBJ2-5; D may be TRBD2 (5 bases). The CDR3 runs to 12 residues. Germline V CDR1 and CDR2: MDHEN, SYDVKM. V was pared by 3 bases and J by 7 bases, with 9 bases between. Written as DNA, the CDR3 is TGTGCCAGCAGTTTTTATCGGGGGACCCAGTACTTC. This gives the protein CASSFYRGTQYF.

This chain links TRBV2 with TRBJ2-3; TRBD1 might be the D (7 bases). V gave up 5 bases and J gave up 4 bases, with 19 bases separating them. CDR3 length equals 16 residues. Germline-derived CDR1 and CDR2 are SNHLY and FYNNEI. This CDR3 is CASSLNLQGGADTQYF. CDR3 in DNA: TGTGCCAGCAGTCTGAATCTCCAGGGGGGCGCAGATACGCAGTATTTT.

The chain links TRBV27 to TRBJ2-7; TRBD2 is a possible D gene (7 bases). The germline V and J ends were trimmed by 2 bases and 4 bases, with 15 bases remaining between them. Germline CDR1 and CDR2: MNHEY and SMNVEV (reference sequence). This CDR3 has 15 amino acids. As DNA, the CDR3 is TGTGCCAGCAGTTTACGGGGGGCTACGGGTTACGAGCAGTACTTC. It translates to CASSLRGATGYEQYF.

The rearrangement joins TRBV12-2 to TRBJ1-5. TRBV12-2 is marked as a pseudogene. The CDR3 is 16 amino acids. The CDR3 DNA is TGTGCAAGTCGCCCCCGGGGGGATCGGAGCAATCAGCCCCAGCATTTT. Translated: CASRPRGDRSNQPQHF.

V and J are TRBV7-2 and TRBJ1-2, with D possibly TRBD1 on 5 matching bases. The V and J ends lost 5 bases and 1 base respectively, with 17 bases between them. The germline CDR1 and CDR2 sequences are SGHTA and FQGNSA. This CDR3 region has 16 residues. This chain's CDR3 is CASSASSGAINYGYTF. In DNA, the CDR3 is TGTGCCAGCAGCGCAAGCAGCGGGGCCATTAACTATGGCTACACCTTC.